This T cell receptor beta chain was identified during a study of control samples from healthy donors and cancer patients. Germline lookup yields CDR1 MNHEY and CDR2 SVGAGI. V dropped 6 bases and J dropped 7; count of bases not matched to a gene: 5. The CDR3 contains 14 residues. The method was immunoSEQ multiplex PCR; TCRdb's version includes in-frame clones alone and lacks a portion of them. Of approximately 150,000 clones detected, 92% appear once; the ten largest clones hold roughly 0.64%. The chain joins TRBV6-5 to TRBJ2-2; 10 bases agree with TRBD1. The source of this sequence is a woman aged 25-40 years in good health. What was sequenced was blood. The CDR3 DNA sequence: TGTGCCAGCAGCCCCGGGACAGGGGTCGGGGAGCTGTTTTTT. Translated: CASSPGTGVGELFF.